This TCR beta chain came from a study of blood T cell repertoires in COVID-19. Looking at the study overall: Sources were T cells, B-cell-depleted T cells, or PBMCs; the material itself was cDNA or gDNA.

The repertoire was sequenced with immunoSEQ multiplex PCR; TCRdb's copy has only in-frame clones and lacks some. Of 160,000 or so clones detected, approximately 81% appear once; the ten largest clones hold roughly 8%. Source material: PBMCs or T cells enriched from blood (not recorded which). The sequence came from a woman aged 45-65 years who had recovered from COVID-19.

The CDR3 region is CASSLTGTNSPLHF. The DNA for the CDR3 is TGTGCCAGCAGCCTGACAGGGACCAATTCACCCCTCCACTTT. The V call is TRBV5-4, the J call TRBJ1-6; TRBD1 agrees at 7 bases. V shed 4 bases and J 7 bases; nucleotides not matched to a gene: 5. This CDR3 region has 14 residues. Germline CDR1 SGHNT, CDR2 YYREEE (reference sequence).